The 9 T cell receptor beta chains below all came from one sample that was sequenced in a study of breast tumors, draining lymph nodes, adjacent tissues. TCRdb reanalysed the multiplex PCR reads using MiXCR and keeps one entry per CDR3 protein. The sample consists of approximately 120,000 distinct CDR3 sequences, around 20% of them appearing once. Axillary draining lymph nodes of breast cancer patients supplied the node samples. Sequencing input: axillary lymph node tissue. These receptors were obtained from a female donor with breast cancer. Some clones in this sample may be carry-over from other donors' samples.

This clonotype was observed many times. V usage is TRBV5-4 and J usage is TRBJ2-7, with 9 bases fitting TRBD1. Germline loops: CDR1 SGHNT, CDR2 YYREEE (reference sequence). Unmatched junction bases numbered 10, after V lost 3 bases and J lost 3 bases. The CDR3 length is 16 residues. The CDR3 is CASSWETGGADYEQYF. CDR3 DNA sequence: TGTGCCAGCAGCTGGGAAACAGGGGGCGCGGACTACGAGCAGTACTTC.

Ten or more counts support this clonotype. The CDR3 nucleotides are TGTGCCAGCAGTCCCACTGGTCCTGGAGAGACCCAGTACTTC. Encoded protein: CASSPTGPGETQYF. The V and J genes are TRBV27 and TRBJ2-5; D not certain. This CDR3 has 14 amino acids. V lost 5 bases, J lost 4 bases, and 14 bases lay in between. Germline values: CDR1 MNHEY, CDR2 SMNVEV (reference sequence).

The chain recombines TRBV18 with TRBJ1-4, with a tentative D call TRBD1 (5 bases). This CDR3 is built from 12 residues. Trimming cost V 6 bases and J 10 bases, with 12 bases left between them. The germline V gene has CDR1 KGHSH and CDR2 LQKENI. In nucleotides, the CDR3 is TGTGCCAGCTCGGGGCAGGAGGCAAAACTGTTTTTT. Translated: CASSGQEAKLFF.

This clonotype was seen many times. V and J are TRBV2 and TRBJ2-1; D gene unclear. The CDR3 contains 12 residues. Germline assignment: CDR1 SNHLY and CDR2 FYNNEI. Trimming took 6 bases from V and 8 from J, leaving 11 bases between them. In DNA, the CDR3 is TGTGCCAGCAGGGGCATCGCGGATGAGCAGTTCTTC. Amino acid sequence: CASRGIADEQFF.

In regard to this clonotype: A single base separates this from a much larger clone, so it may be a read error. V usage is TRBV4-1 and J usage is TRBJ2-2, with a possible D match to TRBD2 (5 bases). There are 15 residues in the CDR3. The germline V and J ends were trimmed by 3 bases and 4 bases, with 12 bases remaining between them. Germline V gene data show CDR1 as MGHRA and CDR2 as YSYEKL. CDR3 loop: CASSHEGAATGELFF. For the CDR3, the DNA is TGCGCCAGCAGCCACGAAGGAGCGGCCACCGGGGAGCTGTTTTTT.

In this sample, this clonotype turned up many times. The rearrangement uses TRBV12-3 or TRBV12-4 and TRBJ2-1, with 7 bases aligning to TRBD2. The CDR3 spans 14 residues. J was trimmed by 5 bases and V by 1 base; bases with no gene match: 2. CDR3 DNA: TGTGCCAGCAGTTTAGGGGACTACCACAATGAGCAGTTCTTC. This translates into CASSLGDYHNEQFF.

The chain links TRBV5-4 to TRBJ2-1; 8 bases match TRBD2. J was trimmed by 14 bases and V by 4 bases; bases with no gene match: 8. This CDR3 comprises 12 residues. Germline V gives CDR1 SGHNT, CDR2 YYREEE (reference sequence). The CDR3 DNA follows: TGTGCCAGCAGCCCGGGACTAGGAAGGAAGTTCTTC. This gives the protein CASSPGLGRKFF. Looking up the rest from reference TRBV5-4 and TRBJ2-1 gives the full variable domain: ETGVTQSPTHLIKTRGQQVTLRCSSQSGHNTVSWYQQALGQGPQFIFQYYREEENGRGNFPPRFSGLQFPNYSSELNVNALELDDSALYLCASSPGLGRKFFGPGTRLTVL.

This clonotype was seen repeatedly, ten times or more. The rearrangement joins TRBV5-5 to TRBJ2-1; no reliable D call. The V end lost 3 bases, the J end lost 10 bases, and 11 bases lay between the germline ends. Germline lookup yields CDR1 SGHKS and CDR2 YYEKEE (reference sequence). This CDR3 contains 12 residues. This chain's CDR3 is CASSYYLGEQFF. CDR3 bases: TGTGCCAGCAGCTACTACCTCGGGGAGCAGTTCTTC.

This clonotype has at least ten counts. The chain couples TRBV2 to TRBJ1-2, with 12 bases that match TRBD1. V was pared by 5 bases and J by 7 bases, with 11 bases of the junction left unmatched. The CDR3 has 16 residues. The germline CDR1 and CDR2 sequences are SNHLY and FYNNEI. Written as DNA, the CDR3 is TGTGCCAGCAGTCCGGGACAGGGGGCGCGGCTAGGTGGCTACACCTTC. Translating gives CASSPGQGARLGGYTF.